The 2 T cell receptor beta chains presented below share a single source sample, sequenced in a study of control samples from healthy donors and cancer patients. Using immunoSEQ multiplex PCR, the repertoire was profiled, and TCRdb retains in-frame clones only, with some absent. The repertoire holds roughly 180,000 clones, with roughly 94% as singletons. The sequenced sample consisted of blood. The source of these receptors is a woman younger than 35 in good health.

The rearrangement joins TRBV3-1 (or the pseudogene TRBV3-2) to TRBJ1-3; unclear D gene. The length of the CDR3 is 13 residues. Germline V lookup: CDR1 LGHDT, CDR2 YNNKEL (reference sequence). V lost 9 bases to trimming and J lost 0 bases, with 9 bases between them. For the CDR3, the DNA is TGTGCCAGATTCTTTAGCTCTGGAAACACCATATATTTT. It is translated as CARFFSSGNTIYF.

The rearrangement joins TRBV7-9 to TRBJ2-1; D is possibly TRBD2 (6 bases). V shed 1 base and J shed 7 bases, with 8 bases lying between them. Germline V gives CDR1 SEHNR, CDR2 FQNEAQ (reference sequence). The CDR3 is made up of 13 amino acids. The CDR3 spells CASSLVAGNEQFF. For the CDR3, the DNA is TGTGCCAGCAGCTTAGTTGCGGGGAATGAGCAGTTCTTC.